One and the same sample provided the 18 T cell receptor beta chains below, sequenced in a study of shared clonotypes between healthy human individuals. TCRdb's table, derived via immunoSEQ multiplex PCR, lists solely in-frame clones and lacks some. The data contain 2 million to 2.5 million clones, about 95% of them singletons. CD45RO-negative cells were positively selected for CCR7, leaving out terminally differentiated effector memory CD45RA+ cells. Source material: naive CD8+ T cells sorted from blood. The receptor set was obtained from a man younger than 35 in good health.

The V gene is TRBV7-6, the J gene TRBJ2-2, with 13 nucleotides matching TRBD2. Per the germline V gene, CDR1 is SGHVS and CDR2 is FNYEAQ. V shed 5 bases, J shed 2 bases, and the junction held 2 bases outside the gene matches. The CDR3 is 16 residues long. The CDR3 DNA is TGTGCCAGCAGCCAGGGACTAGCGGGAAACACCGGGGAGCTGTTTTTT. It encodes CASSQGLAGNTGELFF. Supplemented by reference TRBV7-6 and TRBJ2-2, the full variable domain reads GAGVSQSPRYKVTKRGQDVALRCDPISGHVSLYWYRQALGQGPEFLTYFNYEAQQDKSGLPNDRFSAERPEGSISTLTIQRTEQRDSAMYRCASSQGLAGNTGELFFGEGSRLTVL.

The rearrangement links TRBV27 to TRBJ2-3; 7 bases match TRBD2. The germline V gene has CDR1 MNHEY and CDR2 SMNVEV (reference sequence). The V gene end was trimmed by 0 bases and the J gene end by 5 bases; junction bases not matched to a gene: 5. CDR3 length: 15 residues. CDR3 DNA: TGTGCCAGCAGTTTATCGTGGGGGGGTATAGATACGCAGTATTTT. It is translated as CASSLSWGGIDTQYF.

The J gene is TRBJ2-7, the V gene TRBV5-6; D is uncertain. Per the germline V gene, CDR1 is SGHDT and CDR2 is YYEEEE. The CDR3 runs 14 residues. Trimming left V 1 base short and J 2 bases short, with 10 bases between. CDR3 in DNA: TGTGCCAGCAGCTTGATTGGTCCCACCTACGAGCAGTACTTC. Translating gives CASSLIGPTYEQYF.

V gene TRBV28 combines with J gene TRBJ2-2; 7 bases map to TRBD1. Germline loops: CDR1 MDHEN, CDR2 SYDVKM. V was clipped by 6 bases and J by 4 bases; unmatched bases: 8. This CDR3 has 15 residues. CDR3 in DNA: TGTGCCAGCAGCCCCGACAGGGTGGGCACCGGGGAGCTGTTTTTT. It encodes CASSPDRVGTGELFF. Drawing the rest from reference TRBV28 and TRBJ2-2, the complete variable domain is DVKVTQSSRYLVKRTGEKVFLECVQDMDHENMFWYRQDPGLGLRLIYFSYDVKMKEKGDIPEGYSVSREKKERFSLILESASTNQTSMYLCASSPDRVGTGELFFGEGSRLTVL.

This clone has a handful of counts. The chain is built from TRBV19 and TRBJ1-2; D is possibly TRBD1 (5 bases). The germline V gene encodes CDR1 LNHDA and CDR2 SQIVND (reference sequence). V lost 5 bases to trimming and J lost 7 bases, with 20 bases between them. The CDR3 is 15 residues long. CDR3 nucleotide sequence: TGTGCCAGTAGTCGGTTAGAGGTAGGGGACGGTGGCTACACCTTC. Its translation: CASSRLEVGDGGYTF. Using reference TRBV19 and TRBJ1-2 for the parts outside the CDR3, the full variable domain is DGGITQSPKYLFRKEGQNVTLSCEQNLNHDAMYWYRQDPGQGLRLIYYSQIVNDFQKGDIAEGYSVSREKKESFPLTVTSAQKNPTAFYLCASSRLEVGDGGYTFGSGTRLTVV.

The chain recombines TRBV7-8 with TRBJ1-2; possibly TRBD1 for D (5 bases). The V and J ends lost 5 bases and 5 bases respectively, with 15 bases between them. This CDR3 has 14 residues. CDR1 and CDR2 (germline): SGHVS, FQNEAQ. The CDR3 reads CASSPYWDEYGYTF. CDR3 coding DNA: TGTGCCAGCAGCCCATATTGGGACGAATATGGCTACACCTTC.

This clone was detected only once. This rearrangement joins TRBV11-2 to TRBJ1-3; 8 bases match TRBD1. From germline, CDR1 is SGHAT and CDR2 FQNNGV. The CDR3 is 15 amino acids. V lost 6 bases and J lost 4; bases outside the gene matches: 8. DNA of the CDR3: TGTGCCAGCAGTCCCGGGACAGGAGCCGGAAACACCATATATTTT. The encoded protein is CASSPGTGAGNTIYF.

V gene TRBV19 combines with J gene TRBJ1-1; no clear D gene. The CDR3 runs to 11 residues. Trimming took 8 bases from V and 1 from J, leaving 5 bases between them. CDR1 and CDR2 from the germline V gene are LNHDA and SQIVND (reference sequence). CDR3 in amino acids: CASFWNTEAFF. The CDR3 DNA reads TGTGCCAGTTTCTGGAACACTGAAGCTTTCTTT.

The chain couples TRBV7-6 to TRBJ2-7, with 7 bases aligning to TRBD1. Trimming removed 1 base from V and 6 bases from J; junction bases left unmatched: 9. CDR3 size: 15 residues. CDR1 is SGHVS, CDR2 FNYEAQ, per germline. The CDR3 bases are TGTGCCAGCAGCTTAGAGGCACAGGGGTTGCCCGAGCAGTACTTC. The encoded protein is CASSLEAQGLPEQYF. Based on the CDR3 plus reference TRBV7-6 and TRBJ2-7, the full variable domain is GAGVSQSPRYKVTKRGQDVALRCDPISGHVSLYWYRQALGQGPEFLTYFNYEAQQDKSGLPNDRFSAERPEGSISTLTIQRTEQRDSAMYRCASSLEAQGLPEQYFGPGTRLTVT.

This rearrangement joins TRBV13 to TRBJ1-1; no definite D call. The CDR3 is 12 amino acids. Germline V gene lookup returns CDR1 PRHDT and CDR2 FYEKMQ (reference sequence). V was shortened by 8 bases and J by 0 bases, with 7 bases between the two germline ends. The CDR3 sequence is CASGSMNTEAFF. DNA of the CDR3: TGTGCCAGCGGCTCAATGAACACTGAAGCTTTCTTT.

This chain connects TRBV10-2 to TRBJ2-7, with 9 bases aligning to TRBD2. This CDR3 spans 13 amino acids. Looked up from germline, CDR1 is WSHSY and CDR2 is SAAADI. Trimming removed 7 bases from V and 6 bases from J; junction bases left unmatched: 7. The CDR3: CASNRGAGGEQYF. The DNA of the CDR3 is TGCGCCAGCAACCGGGGAGCGGGGGGCGAGCAGTACTTC.

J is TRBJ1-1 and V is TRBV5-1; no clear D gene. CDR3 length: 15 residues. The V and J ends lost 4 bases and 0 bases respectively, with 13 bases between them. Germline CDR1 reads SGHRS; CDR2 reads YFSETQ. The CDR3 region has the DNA TGCGCCAGCAGCCAAGGAAGAGTGTTGAACACTGAAGCTTTCTTT. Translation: CASSQGRVLNTEAFF.

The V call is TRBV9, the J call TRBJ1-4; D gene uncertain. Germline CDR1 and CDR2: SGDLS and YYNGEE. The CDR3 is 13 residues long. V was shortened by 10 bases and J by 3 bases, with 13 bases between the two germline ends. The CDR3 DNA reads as TGTGCCGGCGGATATATGGCTAATGAAAAACTGTTTTTT. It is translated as CAGGYMANEKLFF.

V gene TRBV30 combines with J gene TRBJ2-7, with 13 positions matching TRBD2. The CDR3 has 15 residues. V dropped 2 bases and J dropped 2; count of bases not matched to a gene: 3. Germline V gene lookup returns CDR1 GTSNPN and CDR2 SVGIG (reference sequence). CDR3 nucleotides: TGTGCCTGGAGTAGTGGACTAGCGGGAGCCTACGAGCAGTACTTC. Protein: CAWSSGLAGAYEQYF.

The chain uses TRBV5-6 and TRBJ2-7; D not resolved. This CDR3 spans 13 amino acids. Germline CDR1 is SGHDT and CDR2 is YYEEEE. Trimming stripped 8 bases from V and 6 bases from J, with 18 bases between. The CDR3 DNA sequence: TGTGCCAGTCCCTGTACGAGAGTCGGCGAGCAGTACTTC. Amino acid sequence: CASPCTRVGEQYF.

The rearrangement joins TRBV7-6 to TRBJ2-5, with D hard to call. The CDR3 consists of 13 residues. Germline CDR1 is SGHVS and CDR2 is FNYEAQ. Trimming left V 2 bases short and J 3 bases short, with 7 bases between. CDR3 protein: CASSLRREETQYF. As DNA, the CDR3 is TGTGCCAGCAGCTTACGGCGTGAAGAGACCCAGTACTTC.

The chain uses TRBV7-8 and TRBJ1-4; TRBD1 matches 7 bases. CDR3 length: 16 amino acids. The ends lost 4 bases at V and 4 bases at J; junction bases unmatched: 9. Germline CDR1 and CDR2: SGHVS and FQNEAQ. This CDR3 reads CASSSGVTGHNEKLFF. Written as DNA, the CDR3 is TGTGCCAGCAGCTCGGGGGTGACAGGGCATAATGAAAAACTGTTTTTT. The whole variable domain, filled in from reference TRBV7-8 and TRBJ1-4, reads GAGVSQSPRYKVAKRGQDVALRCDPISGHVSLFWYQQALGQGPEFLTYFQNEAQLDKSGLPSDRFFAERPEGSVSTLKIQRTQQEDSAVYLCASSSGVTGHNEKLFFGSGTQLSVL.

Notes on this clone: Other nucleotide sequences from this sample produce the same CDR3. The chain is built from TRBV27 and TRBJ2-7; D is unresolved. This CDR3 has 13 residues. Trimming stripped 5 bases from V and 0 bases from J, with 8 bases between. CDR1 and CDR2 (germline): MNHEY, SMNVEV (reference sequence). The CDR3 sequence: CASSPFSSYEQYF. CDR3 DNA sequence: TGTGCCAGCAGTCCCTTCTCCTCCTACGAGCAGTACTTC.